This T cell receptor beta chain appears in the sequencing data of a study of T cells in Graves' hyperthyroidism and ophthalmopathy (dated by TCRdb to 2018 to 2020). With regard to the full study: Peripheral blood was sampled at the time of initial diagnosis, prior to any treatment. The paper describes TCR Vbeta CDR3 sequencing of around 140 peripheral blood samples, made up of around 41 ophthalmopathy patients, 70 to 75 hyperthyroidism patients and about 17 progressor patients. The roughly 94 discovery patients were randomly divided into training and test sets at a 7:3 ratio. A discovery cohort of approximately 97 patients, 43 with Graves' ophthalmopathy and about 58 with stable Graves' hyperthyroidism, was used to find distinguishing TCR V-J signatures. Following sampling, methimazole starting at 30 mg daily was given to hyperthyroidism patients, and high-dose intravenous methylprednisolone was given to ophthalmopathy patients. In several Graves' hyperthyroidism patients, the study also compared T-cell repertoires from thyroid tissue with T-cell repertoires from blood. Whether ophthalmopathy could be predicted prospectively was tested in an independent validation cohort made up of about 18 hyperthyroidism patients plus 17 patients who later progressed to ophthalmopathy.

Stable Graves' hyperthyroidism was defined as no progression to ophthalmopathy during 18 months of follow-up. Hyperthyroidism patients were newly diagnosed, had a disease duration of under 2 months, and were aged 18 to 65 years. Patients with uncontrolled infections, other autoimmune diseases, pregnancy or lactation were excluded. Diagnoses relied on clinical symptoms, serum thyroxine and TRAb, thyroid ultrasound and orbital computed tomography. PBMCs were separated from 7.5 to 10 ml of fresh peripheral blood using Ficoll-Paque density gradient centrifugation. Trizol reagent was used to extract total RNA, and RNA quality was then checked on an Agilent 2100 Bioanalyzer. TCR beta CDR3 regions were amplified from RNA transcripts. A first-round RT-PCR of the TCR CDR3 used the HTBI primer set with the Qiagen OneStep RT-PCR kit. A second multiplex PCR round built the libraries, followed by size selection and purification. Paired-end sequencing of the libraries was performed with 100 bp reads on an Illumina HiSeq2000. The authors processed their data as follows. SOAPnuke was used to process the raw data, throwing out any read that contained adapters or uncalled bases, had a mean Phred below 15, or lacked an exact constant-primer or identifier match. High-quality paired reads were merged using COPE v1.2.5, and each unique nucleotide sequence was defined as a clonotype. Clonotypes were aligned to IMGT TRBV, TRBD and TRBJ reference segments using MiTCR v1.1. Analysis was restricted to V-J combinations with a frequency above 0.0001, which covered approximately 99% of repertoires. A TCS score was defined as the ratio between F50 (clonal expansion) and ExV (chaos), using BLOSUM62-based TCRdist between CDR3 peptides within each V-J. Welch's t-statistics and random forest reduced around 550 V-J features to fewer than 15, which were used in a naive Bayes classifier (R e1071). TCRdb itself trimmed the public reads at Q25 with fastp, ran MiXCR and retained productive beta chains. Identical CDR3 proteins give one entry, which carries the most common genes and DNA. These V and J calls are TCRdb output, not the study's own analysis. Counted in this sample were 300,000 to 400,000 distinct CDR3 sequences; approximately 18% of them appeared once. The top ten clonotypes cover around 54% of the sample.

About this clonotype: Its antigen target is currently unknown. Given a much more abundant clone one base away, this may be a read error.

The paper's findings and limits, for the study overall: A 13 V-J signature model separated ophthalmopathy from stable hyperthyroidism, with 87.88% sensitivity and about 81% specificity in cross-validation and 80%/75% in testing. No statistical method was used to fix the sample size in advance, and group allocation was not hidden from the investigators. In validation, progression to ophthalmopathy was predicted by the model with roughly 69% sensitivity and roughly 76% specificity, a median of roughly 6.4 months before onset. Blood samples also contained most of the expanded thyroid clonotypes (frequency above 0.001), which suggests that blood repertoires may reflect thyroid immune responses.

Its CDR3 holds 13 amino acids, cysteine through phenylalanine. Only the CDR3 region is kept as DNA, spanning 39 bases read in frame from base 1. The trim is 9 bases for V and 6 bases for J, with a gap of 17 bases between the germline ends. This sequence uses TRBV12-3 or TRBV12-4 and TRBJ1-1, with TRBD1 as a weak D call on 6 bases. Sample: blood. This TCR came from a woman aged 45-65 years with Graves' hyperthyroidism. In nucleotide form, the sequence is TGTGCCAGTCAAAGCCGGGGGCTCGCTGAAGCTTTCTTT. Its protein reads: CASQSRGLAEAFF.